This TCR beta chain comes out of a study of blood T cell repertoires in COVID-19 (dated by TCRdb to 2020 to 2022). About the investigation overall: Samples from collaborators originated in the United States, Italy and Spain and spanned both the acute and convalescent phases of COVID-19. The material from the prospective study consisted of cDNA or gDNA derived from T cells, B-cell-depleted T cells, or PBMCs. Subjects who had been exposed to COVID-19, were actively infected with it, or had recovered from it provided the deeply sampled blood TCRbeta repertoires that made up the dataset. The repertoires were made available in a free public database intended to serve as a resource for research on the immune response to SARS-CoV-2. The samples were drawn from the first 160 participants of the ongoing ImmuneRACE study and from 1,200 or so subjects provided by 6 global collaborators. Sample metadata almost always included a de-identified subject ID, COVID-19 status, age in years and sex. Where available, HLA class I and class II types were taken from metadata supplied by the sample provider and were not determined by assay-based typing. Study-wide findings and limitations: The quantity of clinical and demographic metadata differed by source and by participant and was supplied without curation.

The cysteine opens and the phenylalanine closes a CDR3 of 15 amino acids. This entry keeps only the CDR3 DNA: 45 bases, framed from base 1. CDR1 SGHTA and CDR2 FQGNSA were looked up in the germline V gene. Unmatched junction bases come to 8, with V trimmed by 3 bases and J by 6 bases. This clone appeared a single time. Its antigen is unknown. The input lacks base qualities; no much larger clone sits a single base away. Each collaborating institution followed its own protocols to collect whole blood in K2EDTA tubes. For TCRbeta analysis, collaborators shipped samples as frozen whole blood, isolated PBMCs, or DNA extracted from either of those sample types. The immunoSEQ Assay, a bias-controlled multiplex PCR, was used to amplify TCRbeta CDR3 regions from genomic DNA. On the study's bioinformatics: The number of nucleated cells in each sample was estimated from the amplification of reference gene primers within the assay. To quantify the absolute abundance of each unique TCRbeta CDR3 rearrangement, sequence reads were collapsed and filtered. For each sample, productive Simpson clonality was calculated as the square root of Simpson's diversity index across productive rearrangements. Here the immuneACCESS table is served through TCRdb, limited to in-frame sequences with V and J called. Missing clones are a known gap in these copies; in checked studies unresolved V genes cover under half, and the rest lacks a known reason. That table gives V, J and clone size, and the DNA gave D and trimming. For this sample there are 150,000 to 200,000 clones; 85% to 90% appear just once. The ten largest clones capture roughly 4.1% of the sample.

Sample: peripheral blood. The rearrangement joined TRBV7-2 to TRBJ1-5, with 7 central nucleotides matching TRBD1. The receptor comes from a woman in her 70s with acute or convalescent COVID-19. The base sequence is TGTGCCAGCAGCTTGGACAGGATTCGGAGTCAGCCCCAGCATTTT. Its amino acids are CASSLDRIRSQPQHF.